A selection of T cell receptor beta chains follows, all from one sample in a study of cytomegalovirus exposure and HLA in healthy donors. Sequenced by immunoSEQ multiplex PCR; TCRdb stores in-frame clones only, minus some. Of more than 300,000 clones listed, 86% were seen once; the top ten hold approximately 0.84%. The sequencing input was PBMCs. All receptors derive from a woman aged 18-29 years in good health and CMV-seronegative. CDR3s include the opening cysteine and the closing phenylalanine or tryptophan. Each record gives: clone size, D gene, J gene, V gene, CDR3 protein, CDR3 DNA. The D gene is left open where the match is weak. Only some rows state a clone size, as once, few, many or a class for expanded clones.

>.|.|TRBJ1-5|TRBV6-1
CASSQITEYNQPQHF
TGTGCCAGCTCTCAGATTACAGAATACAATCAGCCCCAGCATTTT
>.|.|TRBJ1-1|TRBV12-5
CASGFTGGYTEAFF
TGTGCTAGTGGTTTTACGGGTGGATACACTGAAGCTTTCTTT
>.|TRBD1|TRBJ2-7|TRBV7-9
CASSPGQGPYEQYF
TGTGCCAGCAGCCCGGGACAGGGTCCCTACGAGCAGTACTTC
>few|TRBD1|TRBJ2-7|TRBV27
CASSRTGAYEQYF
TGTGCCAGCAGTCGGACAGGGGCCTACGAGCAGTACTTC
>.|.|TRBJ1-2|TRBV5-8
CASSLGGLPGYTF
TGTGCCAGCAGCTTGGGTGGACTGCCCGGCTACACCTTC
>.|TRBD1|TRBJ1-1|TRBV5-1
CASSGGQGNTEAFF
TGCGCCAGCAGCGGGGGACAGGGGAACACTGAAGCTTTCTTT
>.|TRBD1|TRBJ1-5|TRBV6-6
CASSKLTGGQPQHF
TGTGCCAGCAGTAAATTGACAGGGGGGCAGCCCCAGCATTTT
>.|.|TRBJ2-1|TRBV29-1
CSVLGLGVWGNEQFF
TGCAGCGTCCTCGGTTTAGGGGTCTGGGGCAATGAGCAGTTCTTC
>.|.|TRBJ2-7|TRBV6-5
CASSYRGTANYEQYF
TGTGCCAGCAGTTACCGGGGGACAGCAAACTACGAGCAGTACTTC
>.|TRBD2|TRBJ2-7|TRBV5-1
CASSLQSGTTYEQYF
TGCGCCAGCAGCTTGCAATCCGGGACTACCTACGAGCAGTACTTC
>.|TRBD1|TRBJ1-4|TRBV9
CASSAARGRDEKLFF
TGTGCCAGCAGCGCAGCTAGGGGGCGTGATGAAAAACTGTTTTTT
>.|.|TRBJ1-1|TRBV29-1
CSVESSTLNTEAFF
TGCAGCGTTGAGTCCAGTACCCTGAACACTGAAGCTTTCTTT
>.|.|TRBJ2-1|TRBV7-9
CASSLDSESREFF
TGTGCCAGCAGCTTAGACTCGGAGTCTAGAGAGTTCTTC
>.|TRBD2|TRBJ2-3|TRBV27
CASSVGTSGRRDTQYF
TGTGCCAGCAGTGTTGGGACTAGCGGGAGGAGGGATACGCAGTATTTT
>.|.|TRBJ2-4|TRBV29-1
CSAVKDRQNIQYF
TGCAGCGCCGTAAAAGACAGGCAAAACATTCAGTACTTC
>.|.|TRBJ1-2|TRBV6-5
CATGRGAKGYTF
TGTGCCACCGGGCGGGGGGCGAAGGGCTACACCTTC
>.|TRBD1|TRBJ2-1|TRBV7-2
CASSIRQGNEQFF
TGTGCCAGCAGCATACGACAGGGAAATGAGCAGTTCTTC
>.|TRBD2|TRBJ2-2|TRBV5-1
CASSWGLVGTGELFF
TGCGCCAGCAGCTGGGGACTAGTGGGGACCGGGGAGCTGTTTTTT